This T cell receptor (beta chain) derives from a study of cytomegalovirus exposure and HLA in healthy donors. Note on this clone: Its antigen is as yet unknown.

The CDR3 extends over 15 amino acids. Germline CDR1 SGHNT, CDR2 YYREEE (reference sequence). The germline V and J ends were trimmed by 0 bases and 7 bases, with 11 bases remaining between them. The PCR was carried out with 60 Vbeta primers and 13 Jbeta primers. TCRdb's table, derived via immunoSEQ multiplex PCR, lists solely in-frame clones and lacks some. The sample holds more than 85,000 clones, 75% seen once. Study-level points and caveats: For most TCR beta V segments, an earlier analysis put the productive rate at about 87% or about 30% of the time. Roughly uniform depth of sequencing across donors was assumed in presence/absence analyses.

Donors had nominal health at sampling but likely had unrecorded immune exposures. The chain employs TRBV5-4 and TRBJ1-6; D not certain. The TCR comes from a man aged 35 to 55 in good health and CMV-seronegative. The sample consisted of PBMCs. CDR3 sequence reads: CASSLGHRRNSPLHF. DNA of the CDR3: TGTGCCAGCAGCTTGGGGCACCGCAGAAATTCACCCCTCCACTTT.